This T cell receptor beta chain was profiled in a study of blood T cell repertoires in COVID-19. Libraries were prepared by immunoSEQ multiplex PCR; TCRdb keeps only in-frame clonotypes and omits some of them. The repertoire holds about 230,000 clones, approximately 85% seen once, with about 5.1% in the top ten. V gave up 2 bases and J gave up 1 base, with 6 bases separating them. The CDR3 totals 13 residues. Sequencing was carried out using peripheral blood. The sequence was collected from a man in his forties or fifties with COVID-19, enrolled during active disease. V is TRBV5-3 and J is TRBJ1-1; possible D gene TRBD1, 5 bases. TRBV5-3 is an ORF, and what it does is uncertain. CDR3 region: CARSLDRNTEAFF. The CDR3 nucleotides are TGTGCCAGAAGCTTAGACAGGAACACTGAAGCTTTCTTT.